Below are 28 T cell receptor beta chains sequenced from a single sample in a study of blood T cell repertoires in COVID-19. Produced via immunoSEQ multiplex PCR; TCRdb's table is partial and in-frame only. Of about 370,000 clones in the sample, approximately 93% were seen once. The sequenced sample was PBMCs or T cells enriched from blood (not recorded which). The receptors come from a middle-aged woman who had been exposed to COVID-19.

V and J are TRBV30 and TRBJ1-2; D not certain. The ends were cut back, 3 bases at V and 4 bases at J, with 12 bases in the middle. The CDR3 loop spans 13 amino acids. The germline gives CDR1 GTSNPN, CDR2 SVGIG (reference sequence). CDR3 protein: CAWSLTVGYGYTF. CDR3 coding DNA: TGTGCCTGGAGCTTAACAGTGGGCTATGGCTACACCTTC.

Here the CDR3 reads CASSHLVGTSVANTGELFF. The CDR3 nucleotides are TGTGCCAGCAGCCATCTCGTGGGGACTAGCGTCGCGAACACCGGGGAGCTGTTTTTT. J is TRBJ2-2 and V is TRBV3-1 (or the pseudogene TRBV3-2); 10 positions match TRBD2. This CDR3 region has 19 residues. J lost 0 bases, V lost 3 bases, and 10 bases had no gene match. Germline V CDR1 and CDR2: LGHDT, YNNKEL (reference sequence).

This sequence joins TRBV27 and TRBJ2-7; 8 bases fit TRBD1. V was pared by 6 bases and J by 2 bases, with 9 bases of the junction left unmatched. The germline CDR1 and CDR2 sequences are MNHEY and SMNVEV (reference sequence). There are 15 residues in the CDR3. CDR3 bases: TGTGCCAGCAGAATCCCCGGGACAGGACCCTACGAGCAGTACTTC. Residues: CASRIPGTGPYEQYF.

The rearrangement uses TRBV4-1 and TRBJ1-2, with D possibly matching TRBD1 (5 bases). CDR1 and CDR2 (germline): MGHRA, YSYEKL. The germline V and J ends were trimmed by 4 bases and 3 bases, with 15 bases remaining between them. CDR3 size: 15 residues. The CDR3 region has the DNA TGCGCCAGCAGCCCGGGACTCCCACGGGACTATGGCTACACCTTC. It yields the protein CASSPGLPRDYGYTF.

V and J are TRBV5-4 and TRBJ2-3, with 7 bases lining up with TRBD1. The V gene end was trimmed by 0 bases and the J gene end by 4 bases; junction bases not matched to a gene: 8. Germline lookup yields CDR1 SGHNT and CDR2 YYREEE (reference sequence). There are 16 residues in the CDR3. The CDR3 loop reads CASSLAQGVLADTQYF. DNA for the CDR3: TGTGCCAGCAGCTTGGCGCAGGGGGTTTTGGCAGATACGCAGTATTTT.

J is TRBJ2-7 and V is TRBV9; TRBD2 matches at 13 bases. The CDR3 runs 13 residues. J was trimmed by 6 bases and V by 7 bases; bases with no gene match: 4. Looked up from germline, CDR1 is SGDLS and CDR2 is YYNGEE. In DNA form, the CDR3 reads TGTGCCAGCGGGACTAGCGGGGCCCCCGAGCAGTACTTC. This codes for CASGTSGAPEQYF.

The chain carries TRBV15 and TRBJ2-1, with TRBD2 identical over 13 bases. V lost 6 bases, J lost 0 bases, and 2 bases stayed unmatched. The CDR3 covers 16 residues. Germline V gene data show CDR1 as LNHNV and CDR2 as YYDKDF (reference sequence). The CDR3 reads CATSRTSGSSYNEQFF. CDR3 nucleotide sequence: TGTGCCACCAGTCGGACTAGCGGGAGCTCCTACAATGAGCAGTTCTTC.

V usage is TRBV19 and J usage is TRBJ1-5; D gene unclear. V was pared by 2 bases and J by 1 base, with 15 bases between. CDR1 is LNHDA and CDR2 is SQIVND in the germline V gene (reference sequence). The CDR3 is 17 residues long. CDR3 region: CASSIRRSKQSNQPQHF. CDR3 bases: TGTGCCAGTAGTATAAGAAGGTCGAAACAGAGCAATCAGCCCCAGCATTTT.

The rearrangement uses TRBV7-2 and TRBJ1-5, with 9 bases matching TRBD1. The CDR3 runs to 14 residues. Unmatched junction bases numbered 5, after V lost 4 bases and J lost 7 bases. Germline V CDR1 and CDR2: SGHTA, FQGNSA. CDR3 DNA: TGTGCCAGCAGCTCCGGGACAGGGCCCCAGCCCCAGCATTTT. Its translation is CASSSGTGPQPQHF.

CDR3 loop: CATSDPSSAGNTIYF. In DNA, the CDR3 is TGTGCCACCAGTGACCCGTCATCAGCTGGAAACACCATATATTTT. The rearrangement joins TRBV24-1 to TRBJ1-3, with D uncertain. The germline CDR1 and CDR2 sequences are KGHDR and SFDVKD. Trimming removed 4 bases at V and 2 bases at J, with 11 bases between. The CDR3 totals 15 residues.

The J gene is TRBJ2-2, the V gene TRBV27, with D possibly TRBD1 on 5 matching bases. The CDR3 covers 16 residues. CDR1 is MNHEY and CDR2 is SMNVEV in the germline V gene (reference sequence). V was pared by 2 bases and J by 6 bases, with 16 bases between. CDR3 protein: CASSLRGRSRAGELFF. The CDR3 DNA is TGTGCCAGCAGTTTAAGGGGTCGGTCGAGAGCCGGGGAGCTGTTTTTT.

The chain links TRBV27 to TRBJ2-2; D may be TRBD1 (5 bases). Germline V CDR1 and CDR2: MNHEY, SMNVEV (reference sequence). Deletions cut 5 bases from V and 0 bases from J, with 19 bases between. The CDR3 totals 18 residues. The CDR3 loop reads CASSPRLRANSNTGELFF. In DNA, the CDR3 is TGTGCCAGCAGTCCGCGCCTCAGGGCGAACTCGAACACCGGGGAGCTGTTTTTT.

This chain links TRBV12-3 or TRBV12-4 with TRBJ1-1; D remains unclear. The V and J ends lost 3 bases and 5 bases respectively, with 10 bases between them. The CDR3 runs 13 residues. The CDR3 loop reads CASSFEGGTEAFF. The CDR3 region has the DNA TGTGCCAGCAGTTTCGAGGGAGGGACTGAAGCTTTCTTT.

The chain joins TRBV5-1 to TRBJ1-1; 10 bases fit TRBD1. From germline, CDR1 is SGHRS and CDR2 YFSETQ. V lost 5 bases and J lost 4; bases outside the gene matches: 8. This CDR3 is 15 amino acids long. CDR3: CASRVGGQGVTEAFF. For the CDR3, the DNA is TGCGCCAGCAGAGTGGGAGGACAGGGGGTCACTGAAGCTTTCTTT.

The rearrangement links TRBV18 to TRBJ1-1; D might be TRBD1 (5 bases). CDR3 length: 18 residues. V lost 2 bases and J 1 base, leaving 20 bases between the germline ends. Germline CDR1 KGHSH, CDR2 LQKENI. In nucleotides, the CDR3 is TGTGCCAGCTCACCAATCTCGCGGGGGTGGGAGACGAACACTGAAGCTTTCTTT. The encoded protein is CASSPISRGWETNTEAFF.

This clone was recorded a few times. The V call is TRBV3-1 (or the pseudogene TRBV3-2), the J call TRBJ1-2, with 8 bases lining up with TRBD1. The germline V gene encodes CDR1 LGHDT and CDR2 YNNKEL (reference sequence). The CDR3 contains 17 residues. The J segment lost 6 bases and the V segment lost 1 base, leaving 13 bases of the junction unmatched. For the CDR3, the DNA is TGTGCCAGCAGCCAAGGCTTTCCTGTGACAGGGGTACATGGCTACACCTTC. It specifies CASSQGFPVTGVHGYTF.

This clone was recorded only once. The chain couples TRBV12-3 or TRBV12-4 to TRBJ1-4; a weak D match, TRBD1 (6 bases). Trimming left V 8 bases short and J 8 bases short, with 12 bases between. The CDR3 loop spans 12 amino acids. CDR3 loop: CASRPGAEKLFF. CDR3 nucleotide sequence: TGTGCCAGCCGGCCAGGGGCCGAAAAACTGTTTTTT.

The V and J genes are TRBV13 and TRBJ2-7; 12 positions agree with TRBD2. Germline V lookup: CDR1 PRHDT, CDR2 FYEKMQ (reference sequence). The CDR3 has 15 amino acids. V gave up 4 bases and J gave up 9 bases; unmatched junction bases: 10. This CDR3 is CASSSRTSGDTVQYF. In DNA form, the CDR3 reads TGTGCCAGCAGCTCTCGGACTAGCGGGGACACGGTGCAGTACTTC.

The CDR3 region has the DNA TGTGCCAGCAGCCCAGGTAGCGGGGGATCGAATGAGCAGTTCTTC. Protein product: CASSPGSGGSNEQFF. The chain carries TRBV2 and TRBJ2-1; the match to TRBD2 covers 9 bases. V lost 6 bases, J lost 7 bases, and 10 bases stayed unmatched. Germline values: CDR1 SNHLY, CDR2 FYNNEI. This CDR3 has 15 residues.

The chain is built from TRBV7-2 and TRBJ2-5, with no clear D. Germline V gene lookup returns CDR1 SGHTA and CDR2 FQGNSA. With 7 bases removed from V and 1 base from J, the gap between germline ends came to 10 bases. The CDR3 is 13 residues long. Written as DNA, the CDR3 is TGTGCCAGCAATCTAGGCCGCCAAGAGACCCAGTACTTC. Its protein product is CASNLGRQETQYF.

V and J are TRBV2 and TRBJ1-1, with D maybe TRBD1 (6 bases). Looked up from germline, CDR1 is SNHLY and CDR2 is FYNNEI. This CDR3 comprises 14 residues. Between the trimmed V and J ends, which lost 7 bases and 5 bases, there was a span of 17 bases. The DNA of the CDR3 is TGTGCCAGCAAAGCGGGGGGGCAGGGGACTGAAGCTTTCTTT. Its protein product is CASKAGGQGTEAFF.

The chain combines TRBV18 with TRBJ1-1, with D possibly matching TRBD1 (6 bases). The CDR3 has 16 residues. From germline, CDR1 is KGHSH and CDR2 LQKENI. Trimming removed 2 bases from V and 4 bases from J, with 17 bases in between. The CDR3 nucleotides read TGTGCCAGCTCACCAATTACAGGGTCCGGAGGCACTGAAGCTTTCTTT. It codes for CASSPITGSGGTEAFF.

This clone was counted only a few times. The CDR3 region has the DNA TGTGCCAGCAGCCATGGACTAGCGGGAGTCGGGGCCCCAGATACGCAGTATTTT. It encodes CASSHGLAGVGAPDTQYF. This chain joins TRBV7-9 and TRBJ2-3; 13 bases agree with TRBD2. CDR1 is SEHNR and CDR2 is FQNEAQ in the germline V gene (reference sequence). The CDR3 totals 18 residues. J was trimmed by 4 bases and V by 5 bases; bases with no gene match: 12. The full variable domain, in which reference TRBV7-9 and TRBJ2-3 provide the parts outside the CDR3, is DTGVSQNPRHKITKRGQNVTFRCDPISEHNRLYWYRQTLGQGPEFLTYFQNEAQLEKSRLLSDRFSAERPKGSFSTLEIQRTEQGDSAMYLCASSHGLAGVGAPDTQYFGPGTRLTVL.

This sequence joins TRBV19 and TRBJ2-7, with TRBD2 matching 7 bases. V was clipped by 4 bases and J by 2 bases; unmatched bases: 8. The CDR3 has 15 residues. Germline lookup yields CDR1 LNHDA and CDR2 SQIVND (reference sequence). Written as DNA, the CDR3 is TGTGCCAGTAGTAACCACGGGGGGAAGACCTACGAGCAGTACTTC. Its translation is CASSNHGGKTYEQYF. The full variable domain, with the rest looked up from reference TRBV19 and TRBJ2-7, is DGGITQSPKYLFRKEGQNVTLSCEQNLNHDAMYWYRQDPGQGLRLIYYSQIVNDFQKGDIAEGYSVSREKKESFPLTVTSAQKNPTAFYLCASSNHGGKTYEQYFGPGTRLTVT.

The chain combines TRBV7-9 with TRBJ1-2; tentatively, D is TRBD1 (5 bases). Germline CDR1 is SEHNR and CDR2 is FQNEAQ (reference sequence). The CDR3 is made up of 15 amino acids. With 6 bases removed from V and 2 bases from J, the gap between germline ends came to 16 bases. The CDR3, as DNA: TGTGCCAGCAGTCGGGGGGACTTACCGAACTATGGCTACACCTTC. Amino acid sequence: CASSRGDLPNYGYTF.

This clone was picked up one time. V is TRBV6-5 and J is TRBJ2-3; a weak D match, TRBD2 (6 bases). The germline gives CDR1 MNHEY, CDR2 SVGAGI. CDR3 length: 15 amino acids. V was cut by 2 bases and J by 6 bases, with 15 bases left in between. In DNA, the CDR3 is TGTGCCAGCAGTTACCGGCGGGGAGTGTTGGATACGCAGTATTTT. Translated, it gives CASSYRRGVLDTQYF.

The chain employs TRBV30 and TRBJ1-5; D unclear. Germline-derived CDR1 and CDR2 are GTSNPN and SVGIG (reference sequence). Trimming removed 3 bases at V and 4 bases at J, with 10 bases between. There are 13 residues in the CDR3. CDR3: CAWRVSLNQPQHF. CDR3 nucleotide sequence: TGTGCCTGGAGAGTGAGCCTTAATCAGCCCCAGCATTTT.

The rearrangement links TRBV6-5 to TRBJ1-2; no clear D gene. Germline V gene data show CDR1 as MNHEY and CDR2 as SVGAGI. The length of the CDR3 is 13 residues. Trimming cost V 10 bases and J 4 bases, with 16 bases left between them. CDR3 loop: CANSGLNRYGYTF. The DNA of the CDR3 is TGTGCCAACTCGGGTCTCAACCGCTATGGCTACACCTTC.